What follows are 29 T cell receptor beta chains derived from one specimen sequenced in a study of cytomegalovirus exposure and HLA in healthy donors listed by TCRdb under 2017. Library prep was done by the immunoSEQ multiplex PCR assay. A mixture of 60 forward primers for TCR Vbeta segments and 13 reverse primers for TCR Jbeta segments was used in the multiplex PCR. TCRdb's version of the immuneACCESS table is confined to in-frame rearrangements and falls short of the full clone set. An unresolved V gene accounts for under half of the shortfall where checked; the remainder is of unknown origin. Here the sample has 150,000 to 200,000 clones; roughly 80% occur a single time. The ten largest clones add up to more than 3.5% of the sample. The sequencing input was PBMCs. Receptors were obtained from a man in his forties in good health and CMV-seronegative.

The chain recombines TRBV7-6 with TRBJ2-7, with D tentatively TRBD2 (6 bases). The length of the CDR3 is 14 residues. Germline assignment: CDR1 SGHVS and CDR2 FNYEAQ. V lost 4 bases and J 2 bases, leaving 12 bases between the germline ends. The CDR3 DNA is TGTGCCAGCAGCTCTCGATGGGGGGCCTACGAGCAGTACTTC. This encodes CASSSRWGAYEQYF.

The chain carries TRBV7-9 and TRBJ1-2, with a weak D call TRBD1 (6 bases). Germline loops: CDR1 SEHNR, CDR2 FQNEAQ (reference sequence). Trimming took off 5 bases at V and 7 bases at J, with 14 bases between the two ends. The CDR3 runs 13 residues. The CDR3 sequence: CASSREDSGGYTF. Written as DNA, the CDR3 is TGTGCCAGCAGCCGAGAGGACAGTGGTGGCTACACCTTC.

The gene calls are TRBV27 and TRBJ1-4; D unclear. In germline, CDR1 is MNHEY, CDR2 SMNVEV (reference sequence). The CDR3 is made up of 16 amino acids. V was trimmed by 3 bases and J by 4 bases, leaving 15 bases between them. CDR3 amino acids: CASSLVGAGYNEKLFF. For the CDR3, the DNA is TGTGCCAGCAGTTTGGTCGGCGCGGGGTATAATGAAAAACTGTTTTTT.

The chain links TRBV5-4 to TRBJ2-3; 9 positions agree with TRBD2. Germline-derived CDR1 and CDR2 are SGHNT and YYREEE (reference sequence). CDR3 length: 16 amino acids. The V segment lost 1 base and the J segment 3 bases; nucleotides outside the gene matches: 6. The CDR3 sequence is CASSLRGGAGTDTQYF. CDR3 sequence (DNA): TGTGCCAGCAGCTTGCGCGGGGGGGCCGGTACAGATACGCAGTATTTT.

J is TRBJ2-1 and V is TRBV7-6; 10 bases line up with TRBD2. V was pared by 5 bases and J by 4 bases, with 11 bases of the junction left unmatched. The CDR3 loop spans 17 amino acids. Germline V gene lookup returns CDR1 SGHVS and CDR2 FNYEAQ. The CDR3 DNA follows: TGTGCCAGCAGCCCCCCAGCGGGGGGGCCGCGGTACAATGAGCAGTTCTTC. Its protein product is CASSPPAGGPRYNEQFF.

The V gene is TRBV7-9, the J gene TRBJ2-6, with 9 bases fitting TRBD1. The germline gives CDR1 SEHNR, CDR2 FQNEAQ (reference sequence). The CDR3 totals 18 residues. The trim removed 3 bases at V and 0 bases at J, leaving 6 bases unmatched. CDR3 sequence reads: CASSFGDRAPSGANVLTF. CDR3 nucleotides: TGTGCCAGCAGCTTCGGGGACAGGGCCCCCTCTGGGGCCAACGTCCTGACTTTC.

In nucleotides, the CDR3 is TGTGCCAGCACCGATGATACAAACACTGAAGCTTTCTTT. Its protein is CASTDDTNTEAFF. The V gene is TRBV7-6, the J gene TRBJ1-1; D uncertain. Trimming took 7 bases from V and 2 from J, leaving 11 bases between them. This CDR3 is built from 13 residues. CDR1 is SGHVS and CDR2 is FNYEAQ in the germline V gene.

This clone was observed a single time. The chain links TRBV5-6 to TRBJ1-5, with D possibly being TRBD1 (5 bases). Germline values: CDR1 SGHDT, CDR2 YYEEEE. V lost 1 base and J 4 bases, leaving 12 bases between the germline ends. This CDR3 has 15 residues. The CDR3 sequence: CASSLRGMGNQPQHF. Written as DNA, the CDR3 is TGTGCCAGCAGCTTGAGGGGAATGGGTAATCAGCCCCAGCATTTT.

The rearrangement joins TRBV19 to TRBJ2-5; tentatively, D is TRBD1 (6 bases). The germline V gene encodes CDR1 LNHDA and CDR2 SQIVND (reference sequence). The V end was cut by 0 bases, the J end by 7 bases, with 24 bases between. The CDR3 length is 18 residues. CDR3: CASSIDGSQGQSSGTQYF. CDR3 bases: TGTGCCAGTAGTATAGATGGGAGCCAGGGGCAATCGAGCGGGACCCAGTACTTC.

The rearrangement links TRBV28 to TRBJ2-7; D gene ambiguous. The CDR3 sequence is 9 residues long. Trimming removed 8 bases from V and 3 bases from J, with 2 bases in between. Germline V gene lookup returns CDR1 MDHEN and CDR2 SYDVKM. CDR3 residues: CASHYEQYF. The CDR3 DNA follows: TGTGCCAGCCACTACGAGCAGTACTTC.

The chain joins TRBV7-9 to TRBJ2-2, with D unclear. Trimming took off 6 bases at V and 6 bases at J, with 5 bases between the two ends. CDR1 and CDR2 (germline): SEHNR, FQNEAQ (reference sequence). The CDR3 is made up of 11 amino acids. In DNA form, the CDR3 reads TGTGCCAGCAGTAGCCCCGGGGAGCTGTTTTTT. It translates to CASSSPGELFF.

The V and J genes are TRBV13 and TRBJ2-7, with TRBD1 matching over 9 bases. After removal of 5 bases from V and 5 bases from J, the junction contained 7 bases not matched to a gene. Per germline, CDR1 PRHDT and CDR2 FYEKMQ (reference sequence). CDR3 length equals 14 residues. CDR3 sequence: CASSRDRAPHEQYF. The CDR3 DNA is TGTGCCAGCAGCCGGGACAGGGCCCCCCACGAGCAGTACTTC.

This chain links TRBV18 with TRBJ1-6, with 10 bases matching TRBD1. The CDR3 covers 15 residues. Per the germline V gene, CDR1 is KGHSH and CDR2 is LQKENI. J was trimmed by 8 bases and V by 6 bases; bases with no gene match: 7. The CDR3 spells CASSGTGDPDSPLHF. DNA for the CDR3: TGTGCCAGCTCGGGGACAGGGGACCCCGATTCACCCCTCCACTTT. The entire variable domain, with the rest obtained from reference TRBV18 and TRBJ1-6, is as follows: NAGVMQNPRHLVRRRGQEARLRCSPMKGHSHVYWYRQLPEEGLKFMVYLQKENIIDESGMPKERFSAEFPKEGPSILRIQQVVRGDSAAYFCASSGTGDPDSPLHFGNGTRLTVT.

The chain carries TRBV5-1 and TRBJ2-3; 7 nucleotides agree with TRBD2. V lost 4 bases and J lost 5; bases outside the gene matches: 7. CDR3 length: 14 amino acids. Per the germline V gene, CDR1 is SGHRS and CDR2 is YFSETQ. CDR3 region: CASSPLGGVDTQYF. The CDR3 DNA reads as TGCGCCAGCAGCCCCCTGGGAGGGGTAGATACGCAGTATTTT.

In DNA, the CDR3 is TGTGCCAGTAGTATAGTCAGGGGGCTATCAATCGTTTCGAGGGCCTACGAGCAGTACTTC. It translates to CASSIVRGLSIVSRAYEQYF. The V call is TRBV19, the J call TRBJ2-7; 8 nucleotides line up with TRBD1. This CDR3 is 20 amino acids long. Germline V gene sequence: CDR1 LNHDA, CDR2 SQIVND (reference sequence). V dropped 1 base and J dropped 2; count of bases not matched to a gene: 19.

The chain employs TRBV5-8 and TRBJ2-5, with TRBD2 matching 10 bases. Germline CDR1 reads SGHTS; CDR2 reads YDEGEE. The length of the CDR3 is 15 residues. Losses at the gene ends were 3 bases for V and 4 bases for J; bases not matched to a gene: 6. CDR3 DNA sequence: TGTGCCAGCAGCTCCTCAGCGGGAGGGGGAGAGACCCAGTACTTC. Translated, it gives CASSSSAGGGETQYF.

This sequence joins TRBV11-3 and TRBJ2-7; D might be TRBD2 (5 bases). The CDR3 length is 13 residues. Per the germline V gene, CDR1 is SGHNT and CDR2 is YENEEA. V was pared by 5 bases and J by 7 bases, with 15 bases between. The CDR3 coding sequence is TGTGCCAGCAGCCCTGGACCCCGAGGGGAGCAGTACTTC. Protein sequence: CASSPGPRGEQYF.

The CDR3 nucleotides read TGTGCCAGTACTCAGGGACAGGGGGGACAGCCCCAGCATTTT. It encodes CASTQGQGGQPQHF. This sequence joins TRBV19 and TRBJ1-5; 11 nucleotides align to TRBD1. V was clipped by 7 bases and J by 7 bases; unmatched bases: 6. Per the germline V gene, CDR1 is LNHDA and CDR2 is SQIVND (reference sequence). This CDR3 is built from 14 residues.

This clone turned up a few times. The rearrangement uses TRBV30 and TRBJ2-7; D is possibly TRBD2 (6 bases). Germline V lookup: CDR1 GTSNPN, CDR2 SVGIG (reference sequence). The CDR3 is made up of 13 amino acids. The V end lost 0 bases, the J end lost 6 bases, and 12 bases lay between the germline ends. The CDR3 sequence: CAWSVVGGIEQYF. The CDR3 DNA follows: TGTGCCTGGAGTGTAGTCGGGGGAATCGAGCAGTACTTC.

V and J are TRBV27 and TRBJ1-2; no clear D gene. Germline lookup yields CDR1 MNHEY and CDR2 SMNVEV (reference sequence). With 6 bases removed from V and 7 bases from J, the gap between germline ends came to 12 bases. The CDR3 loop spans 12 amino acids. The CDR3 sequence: CASRIPSGGYTF. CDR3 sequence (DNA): TGTGCCAGCAGGATCCCCTCGGGTGGCTACACCTTC.

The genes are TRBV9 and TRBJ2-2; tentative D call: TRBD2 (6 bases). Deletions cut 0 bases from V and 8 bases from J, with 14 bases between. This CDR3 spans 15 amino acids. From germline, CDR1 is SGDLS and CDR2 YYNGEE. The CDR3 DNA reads TGTGCCAGCAGCGTAGAAGGAGGGCCTTTAGGGGAGCTGTTTTTT. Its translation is CASSVEGGPLGELFF. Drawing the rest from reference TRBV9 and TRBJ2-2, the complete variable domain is DSGVTQTPKHLITATGQRVTLRCSPRSGDLSVYWYQQSLDQGLQFLIQYYNGEERAKGNILERFSAQQFPDLHSELNLSSLELGDSALYFCASSVEGGPLGELFFGEGSRLTVL.

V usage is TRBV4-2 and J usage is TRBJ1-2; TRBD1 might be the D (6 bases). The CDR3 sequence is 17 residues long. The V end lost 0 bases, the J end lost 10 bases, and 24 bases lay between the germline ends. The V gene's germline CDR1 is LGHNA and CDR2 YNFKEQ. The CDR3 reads CASSQDYNRVGQFDYTF. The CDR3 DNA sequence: TGTGCCAGCAGCCAAGACTACAACAGGGTCGGACAATTCGACTACACCTTC.

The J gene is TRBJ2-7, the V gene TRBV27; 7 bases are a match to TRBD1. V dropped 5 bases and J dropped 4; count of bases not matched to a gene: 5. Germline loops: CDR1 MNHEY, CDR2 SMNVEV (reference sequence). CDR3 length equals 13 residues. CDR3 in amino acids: CASSPGTAYEQYF. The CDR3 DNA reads TGTGCCAGCAGTCCGGGGACAGCTTACGAGCAGTACTTC.

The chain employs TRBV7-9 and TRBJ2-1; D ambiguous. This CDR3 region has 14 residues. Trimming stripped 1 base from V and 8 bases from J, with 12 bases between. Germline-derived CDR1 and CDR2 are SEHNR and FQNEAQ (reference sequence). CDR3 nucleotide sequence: TGTGCCAGCAGCTTAGAACGTATGCGGCATGAGCAGTTCTTC. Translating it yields CASSLERMRHEQFF. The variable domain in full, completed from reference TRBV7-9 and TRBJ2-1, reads DTGVSQNPRHKITKRGQNVTFRCDPISEHNRLYWYRQTLGQGPEFLTYFQNEAQLEKSRLLSDRFSAERPKGSFSTLEIQRTEQGDSAMYLCASSLERMRHEQFFGPGTRLTVL.

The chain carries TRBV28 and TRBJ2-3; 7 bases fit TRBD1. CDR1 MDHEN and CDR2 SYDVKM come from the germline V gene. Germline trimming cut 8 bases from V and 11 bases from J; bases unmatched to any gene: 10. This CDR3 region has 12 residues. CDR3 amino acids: CASRTGRLRQYF. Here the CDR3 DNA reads TGTGCCAGCCGGACAGGACGGTTGAGGCAGTATTTT.

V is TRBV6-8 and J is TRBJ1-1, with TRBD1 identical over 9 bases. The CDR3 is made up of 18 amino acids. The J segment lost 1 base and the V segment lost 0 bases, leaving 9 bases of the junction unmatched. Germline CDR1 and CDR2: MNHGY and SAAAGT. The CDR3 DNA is TGTGCCAGCAGTTACTCGTCGGGTGGACAGGGGACGAACACTGAAGCTTTCTTT. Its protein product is CASSYSSGGQGTNTEAFF.

CDR3 coding DNA: TGTGCCAGCAGCGTAGGTTCAGGGGGTGCAGAGACCCAGTACTTC. This translates into CASSVGSGGAETQYF. The genes are TRBV9 and TRBJ2-5, with 7 bases matching TRBD1. CDR3 length equals 15 residues. Trimming removed 0 bases from V and 4 bases from J; junction bases left unmatched: 6. Germline CDR1 and CDR2: SGDLS and YYNGEE. Based on the CDR3 plus reference TRBV9 and TRBJ2-5, the full variable domain is DSGVTQTPKHLITATGQRVTLRCSPRSGDLSVYWYQQSLDQGLQFLIQYYNGEERAKGNILERFSAQQFPDLHSELNLSSLELGDSALYFCASSVGSGGAETQYFGPGTRLLVL.

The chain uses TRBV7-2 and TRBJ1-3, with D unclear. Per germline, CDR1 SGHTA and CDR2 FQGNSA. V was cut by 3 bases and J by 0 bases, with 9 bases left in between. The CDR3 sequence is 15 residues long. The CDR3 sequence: CASSLSTDSGNTIYF. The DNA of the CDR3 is TGTGCCAGCAGCTTGTCTACAGACTCTGGAAACACCATATATTTT.

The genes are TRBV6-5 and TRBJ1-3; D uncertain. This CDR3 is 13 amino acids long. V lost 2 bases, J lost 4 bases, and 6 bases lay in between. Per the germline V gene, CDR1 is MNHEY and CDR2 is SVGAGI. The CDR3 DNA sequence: TGTGCCAGCAGTTACACCCAGGGAAACACCATATATTTT. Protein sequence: CASSYTQGNTIYF.